This passage covers 32 T cell receptor beta chains from one sample sequenced in a study of blood T cells in healthy people across ages. Through a sample-barcoded 5' primer and a J-beta primer mix, a second PCR was run for about 6 to 11 cycles. A single record per CDR3 protein comes from TCRdb applying MiXCR to the 5' RACE reads. The sample lists 1.5 million to 2 million distinct CDR3 sequences, almost 35% occurring once. The source material was blood. The receptors come from a woman aged 30 to 39 in good health.

This clonotype occurred a few times. CDR3 sequence (DNA): TGCGCCAGCAGCGGGCAGCTCATGGGCTCCTACGAGCAGTACTTC. Translation gives CASSGQLMGSYEQYF. The chain combines TRBV5-1 with TRBJ2-7; D is unresolved. Trimming shortened V by 4 bases and J by 0 bases, and 14 bases separated the two germline ends. CDR1 and CDR2 from the germline V gene are SGHRS and YFSETQ. The length of the CDR3 is 15 residues.

This clonotype was detected many times. CDR3 nucleotides: TGTGCCAGCAGTAAGAATGGGATTCCTTACGAGCAGTACTTC. Protein: CASSKNGIPYEQYF. The chain combines TRBV27 with TRBJ2-7; D is unclear. Per the germline V gene, CDR1 is MNHEY and CDR2 is SMNVEV (reference sequence). The CDR3 is 14 residues long. The V end was cut by 5 bases, the J end by 4 bases, with 15 bases between.

In its sample, this clonotype was seen many times. The chain combines TRBV3-1 with TRBJ2-7, with 8 bases matching TRBD1. Germline CDR1 and CDR2: LGHDT and YNNKEL (reference sequence). The CDR3 consists of 15 residues. J gave up 3 bases and V 1 base, and 5 bases lay outside the gene matches. The CDR3 reads CASSQVDRGIYEQYF. The CDR3 DNA follows: TGTGCCAGCAGCCAAGTCGACAGGGGAATCTACGAGCAGTACTTC.

This clonotype was picked up a small number of times. The chain employs TRBV20-1 and TRBJ2-3; D possibly corresponds to TRBD2 (5 bases). V was pared by 5 bases and J by 4 bases, with 16 bases between. CDR1 DFQATT and CDR2 SNEGSKA come from the germline V gene (reference sequence). The CDR3 runs to 14 residues. Written as DNA, the CDR3 is TGCAGTGCTCTGGACTCAGGTGGGCCAGATACGCAGTATTTT. Protein product: CSALDSGGPDTQYF.

The chain couples TRBV7-9 to TRBJ1-1, with 7 bases fitting TRBD1. Germline CDR1 and CDR2: SEHNR and FQNEAQ (reference sequence). With 5 bases clipped from V and 11 bases from J, the junction kept 14 bases outside the gene matches. This CDR3 region has 14 residues. In nucleotides, the CDR3 is TGTGCCAGCAGCCCAAGCAGGGGGAACCCATTGGCTTTCTTT. This translates into CASSPSRGNPLAFF.

The chain uses TRBV12-3 or TRBV12-4 and TRBJ2-1, with D perhaps TRBD2 (6 bases). Trimming removed 7 bases at V and 9 bases at J, with 10 bases between. The CDR3 has 11 amino acids. The CDR3 DNA follows: TGTGCCAGCACCCCCGGGGGTGAGCAGTTCTTC. This gives the protein CASTPGGEQFF.

V is TRBV20-1 and J is TRBJ2-5; a possible D gene is TRBD2 (5 bases). Trimming stripped 6 bases from V and 5 bases from J, with 22 bases between. The CDR3 consists of 15 residues. Looked up from germline, CDR1 is DFQATT and CDR2 is SNEGSKA (reference sequence). Here the CDR3 DNA reads TGCAGTGCCTCGGTCAGCGGACGACAAAGTGAGACCCAGTACTTC. The encoded protein is CSASVSGRQSETQYF.

This sequence joins TRBV5-5 and TRBJ2-1; TRBD2 matches 14 bases. The CDR3 is made up of 17 amino acids. Germline V lookup: CDR1 SGHKS, CDR2 YYEKEE (reference sequence). The J segment lost 0 bases and the V segment lost 4 bases, leaving 3 bases of the junction unmatched. CDR3 coding DNA: TGTGCCAGCAGCGCCGGACTAGCGGGGGGCTCCTACAATGAGCAGTTCTTC. Translated, it gives CASSAGLAGGSYNEQFF.

About this clonotype itself: Being one base from a much bigger clone, this may be a read error. The genes are TRBV20-1 and TRBJ2-7; 9 bases line up with TRBD1. V lost 3 bases, J lost 6 bases, and 15 bases stayed unmatched. This CDR3 has 16 residues. Germline V lookup: CDR1 DFQATT, CDR2 SNEGSKA (reference sequence). CDR3 sequence: CSASGRGGTGRCEQYF. CDR3 nucleotide sequence: TGCAGTGCTAGTGGACGGGGAGGGACAGGGAGGTGCGAGCAGTACTTC.

This clonotype was recorded at least ten times. This sequence joins TRBV12-3 or TRBV12-4 and TRBJ1-5; tentatively, D is TRBD1 (5 bases). The CDR3 covers 15 residues. Deletions cut 6 bases from V and 2 bases from J, with 14 bases between. CDR3 sequence (DNA): TGTGCCAGCAGCTTGGGACCCGGAGGCAATCAGCCCCAGCATTTT. The encoded protein is CASSLGPGGNQPQHF.

The V call is TRBV6-1, the J call TRBJ2-1; 10 bases fit TRBD2. Germline CDR1 and CDR2: MNHNS and SASEGT. V trimming: 2 bases; J trimming: 10 bases; junction bases outside the gene matches: 11. This CDR3 has 16 amino acids. CDR3 protein: CASSEPPGLAVREQFF. The CDR3 DNA is TGTGCCAGCAGTGAACCTCCTGGACTAGCGGTGCGGGAGCAGTTCTTC.

This clonotype was detected a few times. The V gene is TRBV2, the J gene TRBJ2-6; TRBD1 matches at 10 bases. The CDR3 has 16 residues. The J segment lost 2 bases and the V segment lost 5 bases, leaving 3 bases of the junction unmatched. The germline gives CDR1 SNHLY, CDR2 FYNNEI. The CDR3, as DNA: TGTGCCAGCAGTCAGGACAGGGGGGCTGGGGCCAACGTCCTGACTTTC. Encoded protein: CASSQDRGAGANVLTF.

This clonotype was seen only a few times. The chain couples TRBV4-2 to TRBJ2-1; no reliable D call. With 0 bases removed from V and 0 bases from J, the gap between germline ends came to 12 bases. The germline gives CDR1 LGHNA, CDR2 YNFKEQ. CDR3 length equals 17 residues. The CDR3 sequence is CASSQEWWPSSYNEQFF. In DNA, the CDR3 is TGTGCCAGCAGCCAAGAATGGTGGCCCAGCTCCTACAATGAGCAGTTCTTC.

This clonotype showed up just once. A read error may account for a junction end that differs from germline. The rearrangement joins TRBV3-1 to TRBJ1-1; 7 positions agree with TRBD1. Germline lookup yields CDR1 LGHDT and CDR2 YNNKEL (reference sequence). The CDR3 runs 15 residues. The CDR3 reads CACSQSVRGQTEAFF. The CDR3 nucleotides read TGTGCCTGCAGCCAAAGTGTAAGGGGGCAAACTGAAGCTTTCTTT.

This sequence joins TRBV6-5 and TRBJ2-6; D may match TRBD1 or TRBD2 (5 bases each). CDR3 length equals 19 residues. Per germline, CDR1 MNHEY and CDR2 SVGAGI. V lost 2 bases and J lost 1, with 18 bases in between. The CDR3 sequence is CASSYSGTGAISGANVLTF. The DNA for the CDR3 is TGTGCCAGCAGTTACAGTGGGACCGGGGCAATATCTGGGGCCAACGTCCTGACTTTC.

In this sample, this clonotype turned up a few times. The CDR3 DNA is TGTGCCAGCAGTTTGGCTAGCGGGAGTGAGACCCAGTACTTC. Protein product: CASSLASGSETQYF. The V and J genes are TRBV27 and TRBJ2-5; 10 bases map to TRBD2. Losses at the gene ends were 3 bases for V and 5 bases for J; bases not matched to a gene: 3. This CDR3 contains 14 residues. Germline V gene sequence: CDR1 MNHEY, CDR2 SMNVEV (reference sequence).

This clonotype was recorded many times. The gene calls are TRBV12-3 or TRBV12-4 and TRBJ2-7; D possibly uses TRBD1 or TRBD2 (6 bases each). The CDR3 extends over 14 amino acids. V dropped 7 bases and J dropped 0 bases, with 13 bases sitting between them. This chain's CDR3 is CASTPGASSYEQYF. The DNA of the CDR3 is TGTGCCAGCACCCCGGGGGCGAGCTCCTACGAGCAGTACTTC.

This clonotype was counted many times. V and J are TRBV10-3 and TRBJ2-7; no definite D call. Germline CDR1 and CDR2: ENHRY and SYGVKD. This CDR3 comprises 12 residues. V dropped 1 base and J dropped 4 bases, with 5 bases sitting between them. The CDR3 DNA reads as TGTGCCATCAGTGAGTACGGGTACGAGCAGTACTTC. This sequence encodes CAISEYGYEQYF.

Comment on this clonotype: Relative to the germline gene, one junction end is altered; a read error may explain this. The chain recombines TRBV3-1 with TRBJ2-7; 7 bases are shared with TRBD2. The CDR3 is 15 amino acids. Germline CDR1 and CDR2: LGHDT and YNNKEL (reference sequence). The CDR3 here is CAGSQASGDPYEQYF. DNA of the CDR3: TGTGCCGGCAGCCAAGCCAGCGGGGATCCCTACGAGCAGTACTTC.

This chain uses TRBV6-1 with TRBJ1-1; tentative D call: TRBD1 (5 bases). V dropped 6 bases and J dropped 3 bases, with 17 bases sitting between them. The germline gives CDR1 MNHNS, CDR2 SASEGT. The CDR3 length is 15 residues. CDR3 in amino acids: CASRPDGGMHTEAFF. The CDR3 DNA reads TGTGCCAGCAGGCCCGATGGGGGGATGCACACTGAAGCTTTCTTT.

Of note for this clonotype: A much larger clonotype is one base distant, so this may be a read error. Here the CDR3 DNA reads TGCAGCACCGGACGGATGGAAGATACGCAGTATTTT. Encoded protein: CSTGRMEDTQYF. The chain uses TRBV29-1 and TRBJ2-3, with unresolved D. CDR3 size: 12 residues. CDR1 SQVTM and CDR2 ANQGSEA come from the germline V gene. V lost 8 bases to trimming and J lost 5 bases, with 14 bases between them.

This chain links TRBV15 with TRBJ1-5, with TRBD1 matching over 10 bases. CDR1 is LNHNV and CDR2 is YYDKDF in the germline V gene (reference sequence). V was clipped by 3 bases and J by 4 bases; unmatched bases: 9. The CDR3 is made up of 17 amino acids. The CDR3, as DNA: TGTGCCACCAGCAGTTTTCCGGGACAGGGGATAAATCAGCCCCAGCATTTT. This translates into CATSSFPGQGINQPQHF.

Concerning this clonotype: One end of the junction does not line up with germline, which may come from a read error. The CDR3 is CAGSELRGTYNEQFF. CDR3 DNA sequence: TGTGCCGGCAGCGAACTCCGGGGGACCTACAATGAGCAGTTCTTC. The chain couples TRBV7-9 to TRBJ2-1; D possibly corresponds to TRBD2 (6 bases). This CDR3 is built from 15 residues. Germline-derived CDR1 and CDR2 are SEHNR and FQNEAQ (reference sequence).

This clonotype was counted only a few times. This chain joins TRBV4-2 and TRBJ1-6; D gene uncertain. The CDR3 is 17 residues long. CDR1 and CDR2 from the germline V gene are LGHNA and YNFKEQ. With 4 bases removed from V and 6 bases from J, the gap between germline ends came to 19 bases. The CDR3 coding sequence is TGTGCCAGCAGCCCCCACCGGTCCCCGGCGGGTAATTCACCCCTCCACTTT. Translated: CASSPHRSPAGNSPLHF.

This clonotype was counted between two and nine times. This chain connects TRBV7-7 to TRBJ2-6; no clear D gene. The ends were cut back, 1 base at V and 4 bases at J, with 14 bases in the middle. The germline V gene has CDR1 SSHAT and CDR2 FNYEAQ (reference sequence). This CDR3 comprises 17 residues. The CDR3 reads CASSLVCSPRGANVLTF. CDR3 DNA sequence: TGTGCCAGCAGCTTAGTGTGTTCCCCGCGAGGGGCCAACGTCCTGACTTTC. Drawing the rest from reference TRBV7-7 and TRBJ2-6, the complete variable domain is GAGVSQSPRYKVTKRGQDVTLRCDPISSHATLYWYQQALGQGPEFLTYFNYEAQPDKSGLPSDRFSAERPEGSISTLTIQRTEQRDSAMYRCASSLVCSPRGANVLTFGAGSRLTVL.

This clonotype was observed a handful of times. This rearrangement joins TRBV20-1 to TRBJ2-1; 8 bases agree with TRBD2. Per the germline V gene, CDR1 is DFQATT and CDR2 is SNEGSKA (reference sequence). V was pared by 5 bases and J by 4 bases, with 13 bases of the junction left unmatched. The CDR3 contains 16 residues. CDR3 DNA: TGCAGTGCTGATGGGGGGCGGGGGGCGGTATACAATGAGCAGTTCTTC. Amino acid sequence: CSADGGRGAVYNEQFF.

Only a few counts were recorded for this clonotype. This chain uses TRBV7-3 with TRBJ2-2; 7 positions match TRBD1. CDR3 length: 15 amino acids. After removal of 5 bases from V and 4 bases from J, the junction contained 7 bases not matched to a gene. Germline V gives CDR1 SGHTA, CDR2 FQGTGA. The CDR3 protein is CASSKDRESTGELFF. The CDR3 region has the DNA TGTGCCAGCAGCAAAGACAGGGAAAGCACCGGGGAGCTGTTTTTT.

V and J are TRBV15 and TRBJ1-2; 8 bases line up with TRBD1. Unmatched junction bases numbered 14, after V lost 5 bases and J lost 6 bases. Germline V gene sequence: CDR1 LNHNV, CDR2 YYDKDF (reference sequence). The CDR3 is 16 residues long. The CDR3 DNA reads as TGTGCCACCAGCGGACAGGGCCGTTTAGAGTGGGATGGCTACACCTTC. It specifies CATSGQGRLEWDGYTF.

This chain uses TRBV29-1 with TRBJ2-1; D is unresolved. Trimming cost V 8 bases and J 1 base, with 12 bases left between them. This CDR3 contains 13 residues. Germline-derived CDR1 and CDR2 are SQVTM and ANQGSEA. CDR3 sequence reads: CSSLRQSYNEQFF. CDR3 nucleotides: TGCAGCAGCTTGAGACAATCCTACAATGAGCAGTTCTTC.

Points on this clonotype: One end of the junction varies from germline; a read error may be responsible. V and J are TRBV20-1 and TRBJ2-6, with D perhaps TRBD1 (5 bases). CDR1 is DFQATT and CDR2 is SNEGSKA in the germline V gene (reference sequence). The CDR3 length is 13 residues. CDR3 DNA: TGCAGTGCTAGACCCTTTGGGGCCGACGTCCTGACTTTC. Its protein is CSARPFGADVLTF.

On this clonotype: A read error is possible here, since a much larger clone lies one base away. The chain uses TRBV10-3 and TRBJ2-1; D not certain. The germline gives CDR1 ENHRY, CDR2 SYGVKD. There are 13 residues in the CDR3. With 6 bases removed from V and 8 bases from J, the gap between germline ends came to 14 bases. This chain's CDR3 is CAIRVGSIDEQFF. CDR3 DNA sequence: TGTGCCATCAGGGTAGGGTCAATTGATGAGCAGTTCTTC.

This chain uses TRBV7-9 with TRBJ1-2, with 9 bases aligning to TRBD1. V dropped 3 bases and J dropped 8; count of bases not matched to a gene: 10. Germline values: CDR1 SEHNR, CDR2 FQNEAQ (reference sequence). The CDR3 covers 15 residues. The CDR3 region is CASSFRDRVWEGYTF. Written as DNA, the CDR3 is TGTGCCAGCAGCTTCAGGGACAGGGTTTGGGAAGGCTACACCTTC.